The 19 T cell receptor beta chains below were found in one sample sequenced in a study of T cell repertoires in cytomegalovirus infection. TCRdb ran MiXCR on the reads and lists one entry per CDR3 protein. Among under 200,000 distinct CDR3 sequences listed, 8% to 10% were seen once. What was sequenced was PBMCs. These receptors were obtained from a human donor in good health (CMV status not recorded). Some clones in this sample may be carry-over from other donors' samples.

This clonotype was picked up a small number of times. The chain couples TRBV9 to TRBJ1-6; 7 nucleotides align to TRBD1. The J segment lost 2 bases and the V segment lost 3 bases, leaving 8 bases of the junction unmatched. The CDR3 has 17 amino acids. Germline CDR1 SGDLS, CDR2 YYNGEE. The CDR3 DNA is TGTGCCAGCAGCGCAGACGGGACAGTCACCTATAATTCACCCCTCCACTTT. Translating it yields CASSADGTVTYNSPLHF.

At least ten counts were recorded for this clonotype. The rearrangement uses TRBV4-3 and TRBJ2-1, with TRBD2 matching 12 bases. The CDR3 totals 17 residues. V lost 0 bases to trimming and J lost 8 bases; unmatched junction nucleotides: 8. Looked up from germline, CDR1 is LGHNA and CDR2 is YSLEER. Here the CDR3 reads CASSQDLAGGFFYEQFF. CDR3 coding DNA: TGCGCCAGCAGCCAAGATCTAGCGGGAGGGTTCTTCTATGAGCAGTTCTTC.

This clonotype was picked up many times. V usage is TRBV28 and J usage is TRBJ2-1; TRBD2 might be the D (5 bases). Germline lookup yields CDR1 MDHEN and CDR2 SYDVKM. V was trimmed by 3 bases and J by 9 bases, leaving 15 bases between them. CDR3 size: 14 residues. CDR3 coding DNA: TGTGCCAGCAGTTTCGCTGACCGGGAAGGTGAGCAGTTCTTC. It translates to CASSFADREGEQFF. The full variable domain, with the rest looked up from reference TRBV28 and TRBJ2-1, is DVKVTQSSRYLVKRTGEKVFLECVQDMDHENMFWYRQDPGLGLRLIYFSYDVKMKEKGDIPEGYSVSREKKERFSLILESASTNQTSMYLCASSFADREGEQFFGPGTRLTVL.

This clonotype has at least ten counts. CDR3 sequence (DNA): TGTGCCAGCAGTACAAGGGGGGGACTACTCACTGAAGCTTTCTTT. Amino acid sequence: CASSTRGGLLTEAFF. The chain links TRBV28 to TRBJ1-1, with D maybe TRBD1 (6 bases). Per germline, CDR1 MDHEN and CDR2 SYDVKM. The CDR3 sequence is 15 residues long. Trimming took off 5 bases at V and 4 bases at J, with 17 bases between the two ends.

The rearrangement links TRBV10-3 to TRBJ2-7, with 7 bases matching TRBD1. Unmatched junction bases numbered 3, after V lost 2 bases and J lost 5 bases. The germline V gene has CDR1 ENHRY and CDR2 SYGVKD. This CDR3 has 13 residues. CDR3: CAISEPDRDEQYF. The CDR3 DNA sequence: TGTGCCATCAGTGAGCCCGACAGGGACGAGCAGTACTTC.

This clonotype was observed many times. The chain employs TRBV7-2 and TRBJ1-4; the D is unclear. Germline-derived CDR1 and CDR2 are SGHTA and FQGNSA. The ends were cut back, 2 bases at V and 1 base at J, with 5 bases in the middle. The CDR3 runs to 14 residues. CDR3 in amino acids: CASSLLGTNEKLFF. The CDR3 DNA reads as TGTGCCAGCAGCTTACTGGGAACTAATGAAAAACTGTTTTTT.

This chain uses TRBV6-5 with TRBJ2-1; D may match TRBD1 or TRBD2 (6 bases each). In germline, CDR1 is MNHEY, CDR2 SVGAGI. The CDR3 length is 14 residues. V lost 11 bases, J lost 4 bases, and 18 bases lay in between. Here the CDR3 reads CACRKRGAYNEQFF. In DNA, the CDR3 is TGTGCCTGCCGGAAGAGGGGGGCTTACAATGAGCAGTTCTTC.

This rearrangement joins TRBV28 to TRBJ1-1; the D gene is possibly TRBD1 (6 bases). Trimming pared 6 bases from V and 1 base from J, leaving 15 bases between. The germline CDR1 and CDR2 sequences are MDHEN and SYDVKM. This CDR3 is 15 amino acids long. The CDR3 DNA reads TGTGCCAGCAGCCTACAGGGTAATAGGAACACTGAAGCTTTCTTT. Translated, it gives CASSLQGNRNTEAFF.

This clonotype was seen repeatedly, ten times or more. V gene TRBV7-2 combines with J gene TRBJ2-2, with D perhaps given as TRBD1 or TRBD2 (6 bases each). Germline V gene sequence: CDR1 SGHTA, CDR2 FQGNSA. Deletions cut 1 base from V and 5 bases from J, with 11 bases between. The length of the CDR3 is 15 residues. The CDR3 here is CASSLGGAWTGELFF. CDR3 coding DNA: TGTGCCAGCAGCTTAGGGGGGGCATGGACCGGGGAGCTGTTTTTT.

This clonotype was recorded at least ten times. CDR3 region: CASSIGYRATDTQYF. In DNA form, the CDR3 reads TGTGCCAGTAGTATAGGGTACAGGGCGACAGATACGCAGTATTTT. The rearrangement joins TRBV19 to TRBJ2-3, with a weak D call TRBD1 (6 bases). Trimming shortened V by 1 base and J by 3 bases, and 11 bases separated the two germline ends. Germline assignment: CDR1 LNHDA and CDR2 SQIVND (reference sequence). This CDR3 has 15 residues.

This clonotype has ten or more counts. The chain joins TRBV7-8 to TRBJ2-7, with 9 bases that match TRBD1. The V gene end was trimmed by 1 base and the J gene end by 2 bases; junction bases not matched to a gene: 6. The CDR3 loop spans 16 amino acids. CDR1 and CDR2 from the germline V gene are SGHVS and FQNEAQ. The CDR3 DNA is TGTGCCAGCAGCTTAGGGGACAGGGCGATCGCCTACGAGCAGTACTTC. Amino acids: CASSLGDRAIAYEQYF.

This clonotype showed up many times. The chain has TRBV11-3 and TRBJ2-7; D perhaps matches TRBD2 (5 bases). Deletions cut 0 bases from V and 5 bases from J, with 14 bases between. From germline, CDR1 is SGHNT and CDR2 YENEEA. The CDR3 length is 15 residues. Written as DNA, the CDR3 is TGTGCCAGCAGCTTAGAACGGGGTACGCGGGACGAGCAGTACTTC. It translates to CASSLERGTRDEQYF. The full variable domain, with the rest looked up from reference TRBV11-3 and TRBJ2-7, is EAGVVQSPRYKIIEKKQPVAFWCNPISGHNTLYWYLQNLGQGPELLIRYENEEAVDDSQLPKDRFSAERLKGVDSTLKIQPAELGDSAVYLCASSLERGTRDEQYFGPGTRLTVT.

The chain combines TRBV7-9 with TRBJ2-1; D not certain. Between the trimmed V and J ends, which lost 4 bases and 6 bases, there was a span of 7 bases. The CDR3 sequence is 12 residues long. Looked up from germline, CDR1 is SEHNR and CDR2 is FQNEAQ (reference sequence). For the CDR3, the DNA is TGTGCCAGCAGCTCCGACCGCAATGAGCAGTTCTTC. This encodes CASSSDRNEQFF.

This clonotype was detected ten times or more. The chain's CDR3 is CASSLRVEWEQYF. The CDR3 DNA reads as TGTGCCAGCAGCCTACGAGTCGAGTGGGAGCAGTACTTC. The chain couples TRBV7-9 to TRBJ2-7, with D unclear. The CDR3 extends over 13 amino acids. CDR1 is SEHNR and CDR2 is FQNEAQ in the germline V gene (reference sequence). Deletions cut 5 bases from V and 7 bases from J, with 15 bases between.

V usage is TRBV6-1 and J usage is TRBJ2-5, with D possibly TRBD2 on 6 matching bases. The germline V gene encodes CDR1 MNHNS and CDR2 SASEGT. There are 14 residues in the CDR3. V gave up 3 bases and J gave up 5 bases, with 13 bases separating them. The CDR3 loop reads CASSDPGGVETQYF. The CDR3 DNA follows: TGTGCCAGCAGTGATCCTGGAGGGGTGGAGACCCAGTACTTC.

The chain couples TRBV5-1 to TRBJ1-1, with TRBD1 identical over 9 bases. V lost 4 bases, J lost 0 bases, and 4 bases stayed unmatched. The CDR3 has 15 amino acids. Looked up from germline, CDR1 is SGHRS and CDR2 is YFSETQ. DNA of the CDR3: TGCGCCAGCAGCGAGGACAGGGGAGTGAACACTGAAGCTTTCTTT. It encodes CASSEDRGVNTEAFF.

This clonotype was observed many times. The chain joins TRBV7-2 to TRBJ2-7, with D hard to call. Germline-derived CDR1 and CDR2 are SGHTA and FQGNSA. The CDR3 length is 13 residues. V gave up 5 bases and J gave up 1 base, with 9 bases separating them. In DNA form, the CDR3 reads TGTGCCAGCAGCCAAGGACGGTCCTACGAGCAGTACTTC. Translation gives CASSQGRSYEQYF.

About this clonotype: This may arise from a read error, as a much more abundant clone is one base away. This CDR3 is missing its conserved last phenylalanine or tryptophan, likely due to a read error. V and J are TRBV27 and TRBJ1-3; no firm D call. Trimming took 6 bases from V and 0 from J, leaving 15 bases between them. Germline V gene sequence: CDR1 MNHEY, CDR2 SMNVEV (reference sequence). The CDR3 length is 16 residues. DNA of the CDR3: TGTGCCAGCAGCCGAAGAACTCCCCGCTCTGGAAACACCATATATTTA. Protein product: CASSRRTPRSGNTIYL.

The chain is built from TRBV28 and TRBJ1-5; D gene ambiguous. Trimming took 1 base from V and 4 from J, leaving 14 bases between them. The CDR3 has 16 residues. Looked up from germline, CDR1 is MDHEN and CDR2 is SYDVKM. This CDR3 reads CASSLSDFGGNQPQHF. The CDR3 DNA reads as TGTGCCAGCAGTTTATCCGATTTTGGAGGGAATCAGCCCCAGCATTTT.